This note documents a single T cell receptor beta chain sequence. Its target is not known. Germline-derived CDR1 and CDR2 are SGHDT and YYEEEE. This CDR3 comprises 12 residues. V was clipped by 4 bases and J by 8 bases, with 10 bases between them. Before the COVID-19 pandemic, during about 2010-2019, CD4+ T cells were taken from unexposed donors. Isolation of CD4+ T cells took place after nine to ten days in culture. As cell numbers allowed, unexposed-donor CD4+ T cells faced SARS-CoV-2 S/N and four cold-coronavirus spikes. Sequencing was performed with immunoSEQ multiplex PCR; in TCRdb, only in-frame clones are kept and a portion is missing. The top ten hold about 16% of the sample, which has approximately 19,000 clones, around 72% seen once. The sample originates from a study of CD4 T cells in relation to SARS-CoV-2 and coronaviruses. Study summary: PBMCs were cultured with antigen for roughly 9 days before TCR beta sequencing. The HLA restriction of the shared crossreactive spike epitopes was mapped.

Study-wide results and limits: Roughly 65% of donors had memory CD4+ clonotypes crossrecognizing SARS-CoV-2 and common cold coronavirus spike.

The sample taken for sequencing was CD4+ T cells from PBMCs, cultured in vitro. This chain links TRBV5-6 with TRBJ2-1; D may be TRBD1 (5 bases). This TCR came from a human donor in good health. The CDR3 DNA is TGTGCCAGCAGCCCGCAGGGATATGAGCAGTTCTTC. Amino acids: CASSPQGYEQFF.